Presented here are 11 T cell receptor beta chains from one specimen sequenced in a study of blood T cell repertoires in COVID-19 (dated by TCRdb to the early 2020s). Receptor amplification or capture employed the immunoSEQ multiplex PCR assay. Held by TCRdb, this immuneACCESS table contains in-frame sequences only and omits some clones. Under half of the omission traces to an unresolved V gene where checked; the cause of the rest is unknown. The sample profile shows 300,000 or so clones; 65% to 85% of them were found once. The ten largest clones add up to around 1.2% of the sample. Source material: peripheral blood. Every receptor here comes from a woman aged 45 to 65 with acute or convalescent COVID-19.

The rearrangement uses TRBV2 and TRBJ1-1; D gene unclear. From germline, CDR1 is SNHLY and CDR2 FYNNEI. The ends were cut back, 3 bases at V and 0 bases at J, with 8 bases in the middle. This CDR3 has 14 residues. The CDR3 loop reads CASSDGLMNTEAFF. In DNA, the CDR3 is TGTGCCAGCAGTGATGGGCTGATGAACACTGAAGCTTTCTTT.

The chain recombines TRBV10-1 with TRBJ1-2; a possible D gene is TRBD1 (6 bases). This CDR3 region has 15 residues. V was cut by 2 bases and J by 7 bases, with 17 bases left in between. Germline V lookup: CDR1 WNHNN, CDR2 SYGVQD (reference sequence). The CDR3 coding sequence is TGCGCCAGCAGTGAGGACACAGGGAGAACATCTGGCTACACCTTC. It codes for CASSEDTGRTSGYTF.

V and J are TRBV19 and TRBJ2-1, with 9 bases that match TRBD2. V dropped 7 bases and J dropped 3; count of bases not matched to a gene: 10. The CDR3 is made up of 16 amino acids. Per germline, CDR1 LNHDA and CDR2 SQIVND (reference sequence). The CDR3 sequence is CASTLAGAGSYNEQFF. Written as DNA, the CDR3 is TGTGCCAGTACCTTAGCGGGGGCCGGGAGCTACAATGAGCAGTTCTTC.

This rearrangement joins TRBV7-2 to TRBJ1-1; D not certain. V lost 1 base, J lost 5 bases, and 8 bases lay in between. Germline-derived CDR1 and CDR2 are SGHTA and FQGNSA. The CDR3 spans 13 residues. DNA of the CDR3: TGTGCCAGCAGCTTAGGGCAGCGGACTGAAGCTTTCTTT. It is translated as CASSLGQRTEAFF.

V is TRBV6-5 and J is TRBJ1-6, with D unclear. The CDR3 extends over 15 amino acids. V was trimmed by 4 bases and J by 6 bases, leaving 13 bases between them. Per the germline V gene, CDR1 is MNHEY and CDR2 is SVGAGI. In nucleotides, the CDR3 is TGTGCCAGCAGTTCCCGGCAGACTTTTAATTCACCCCTCCACTTT. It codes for CASSSRQTFNSPLHF.

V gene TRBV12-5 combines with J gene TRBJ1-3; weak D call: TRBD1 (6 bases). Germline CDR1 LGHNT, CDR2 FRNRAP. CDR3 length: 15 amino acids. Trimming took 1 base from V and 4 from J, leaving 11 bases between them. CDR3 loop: CASGLGGLSGNTIYF. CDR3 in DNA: TGTGCTAGTGGTTTGGGGGGGCTTTCCGGAAACACCATATATTTT.

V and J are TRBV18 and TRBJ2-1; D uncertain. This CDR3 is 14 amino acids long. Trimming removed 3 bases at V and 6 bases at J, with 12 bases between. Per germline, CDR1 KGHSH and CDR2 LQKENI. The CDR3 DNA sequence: TGTGCCAGCTCACCCTATCGACTCCCCAATGAGCAGTTCTTC. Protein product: CASSPYRLPNEQFF.

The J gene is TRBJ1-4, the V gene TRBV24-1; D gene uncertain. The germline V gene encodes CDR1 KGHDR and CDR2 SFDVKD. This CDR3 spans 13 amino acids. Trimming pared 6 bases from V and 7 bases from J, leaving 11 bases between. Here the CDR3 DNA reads TGTGCCACCAGTCCTAGTTCGTCTGAAAAACTGTTTTTT. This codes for CATSPSSSEKLFF.

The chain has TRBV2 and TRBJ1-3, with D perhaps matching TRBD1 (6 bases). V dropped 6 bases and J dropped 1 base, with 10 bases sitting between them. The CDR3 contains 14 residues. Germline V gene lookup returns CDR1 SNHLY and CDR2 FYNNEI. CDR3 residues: CASREDSSGNTIYF. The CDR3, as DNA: TGTGCCAGCAGGGAGGACAGTTCTGGAAACACCATATATTTT.

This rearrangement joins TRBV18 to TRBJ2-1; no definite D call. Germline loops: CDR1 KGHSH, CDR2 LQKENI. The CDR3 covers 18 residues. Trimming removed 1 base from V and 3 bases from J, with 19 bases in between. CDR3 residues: CASSPRVGPQLNYNEQFF. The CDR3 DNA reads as TGTGCCAGCTCACCACGGGTGGGCCCCCAACTCAACTACAATGAGCAGTTCTTC. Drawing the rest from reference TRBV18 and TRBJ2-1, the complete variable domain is NAGVMQNPRHLVRRRGQEARLRCSPMKGHSHVYWYRQLPEEGLKFMVYLQKENIIDESGMPKERFSAEFPKEGPSILRIQQVVRGDSAAYFCASSPRVGPQLNYNEQFFGPGTRLTVL.

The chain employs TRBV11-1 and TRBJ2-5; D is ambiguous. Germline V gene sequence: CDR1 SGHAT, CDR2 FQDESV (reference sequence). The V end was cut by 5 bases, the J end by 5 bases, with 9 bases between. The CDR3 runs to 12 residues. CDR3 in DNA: TGTGCCAGCAGCGGCCTCGGGGAGACCCAGTACTTC. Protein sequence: CASSGLGETQYF.